The 2 T cell receptor beta chains given below trace back to one sample, sequenced in a study of regulatory T cells in long-lasting Graves disease. Construction of the TCR beta libraries employed iRepertoire HTBI primers in conjunction with Arm-PCR of CDR3 regions. Each CDR3 protein is one row after TCRdb ran MiXCR on the multiplex PCR reads. The sample has some 460,000 distinct CDR3 sequences, around 15% seen once. The time point is: newly diagnosed GD, antithyroid drugs for less than 3 months. The TCR library was prepared using RNA isolated from PBMCs. These data were also reused for a study on T cells in Graves' hyperthyroidism and ophthalmopathy.

This specimen was peripheral blood mononuclear cells (PBMCs), taken at new diagnosis, from a patient treated with antithyroid drugs. These receptors were taken from a man aged 35 to 55 with Graves disease.

This chain joins TRBV2 and TRBJ1-1; D may be TRBD1 (6 bases). The CDR3 totals 12 residues. Between the trimmed V and J ends, which lost 11 bases and 1 base, there was a span of 11 bases. Germline V gene data show CDR1 as SNHLY and CDR2 as FYNNEI. CDR3 sequence reads: CAGGRQNTEAFF. The CDR3, as DNA: TGTGCCGGGGGCCGACAGAACACTGAAGCTTTCTTT.

This clonotype was recorded many times. This sequence joins TRBV7-9 and TRBJ1-1; a weak D match, TRBD1 (6 bases). This CDR3 has 14 residues. Germline V gene data show CDR1 as SEHNR and CDR2 as FQNEAQ (reference sequence). Trimming pared 1 base from V and 6 bases from J, leaving 12 bases between. DNA for the CDR3: TGTGCCAGCAGCTTAGGGGGCGGGGGCCCTGAAGCTTTCTTT. Its protein is CASSLGGGGPEAFF.